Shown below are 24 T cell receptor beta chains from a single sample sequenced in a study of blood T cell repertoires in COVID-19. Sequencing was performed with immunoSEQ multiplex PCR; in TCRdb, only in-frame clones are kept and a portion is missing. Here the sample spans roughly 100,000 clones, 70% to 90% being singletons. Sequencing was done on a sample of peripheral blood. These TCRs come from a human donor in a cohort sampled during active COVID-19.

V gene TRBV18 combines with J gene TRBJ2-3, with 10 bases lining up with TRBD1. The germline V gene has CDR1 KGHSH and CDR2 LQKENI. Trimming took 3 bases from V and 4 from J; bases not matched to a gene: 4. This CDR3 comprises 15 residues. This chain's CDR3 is CASSPQTGGADTQYF. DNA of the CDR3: TGTGCCAGCTCACCCCAGACAGGGGGCGCAGATACGCAGTATTTT.

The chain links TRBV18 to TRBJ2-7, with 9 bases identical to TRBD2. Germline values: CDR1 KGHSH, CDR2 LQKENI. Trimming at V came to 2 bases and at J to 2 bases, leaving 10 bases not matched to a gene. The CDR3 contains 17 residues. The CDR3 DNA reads TGTGCCAGCTCACCAATCCCACTAGCGGGTCACGCCTACGAGCAGTACTTC. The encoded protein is CASSPIPLAGHAYEQYF.

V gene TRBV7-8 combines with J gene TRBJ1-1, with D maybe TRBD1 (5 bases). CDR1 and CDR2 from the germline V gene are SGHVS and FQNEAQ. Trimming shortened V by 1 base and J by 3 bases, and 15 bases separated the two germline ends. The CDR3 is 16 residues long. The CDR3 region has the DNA TGTGCCAGCAGCTTAGGGGCAGGGATAGTTCACACTGAAGCTTTCTTT. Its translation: CASSLGAGIVHTEAFF. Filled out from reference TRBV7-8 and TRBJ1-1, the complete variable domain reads GAGVSQSPRYKVAKRGQDVALRCDPISGHVSLFWYQQALGQGPEFLTYFQNEAQLDKSGLPSDRFFAERPEGSVSTLKIQRTQQEDSAVYLCASSLGAGIVHTEAFFGQGTRLTVV.

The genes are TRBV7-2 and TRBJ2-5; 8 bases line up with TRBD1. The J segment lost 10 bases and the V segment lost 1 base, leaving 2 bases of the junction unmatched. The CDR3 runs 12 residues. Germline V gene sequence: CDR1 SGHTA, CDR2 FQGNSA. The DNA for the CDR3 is TGTGCCAGCAGCTTAGTGGGACAGGTCCAGTACTTC. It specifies CASSLVGQVQYF.

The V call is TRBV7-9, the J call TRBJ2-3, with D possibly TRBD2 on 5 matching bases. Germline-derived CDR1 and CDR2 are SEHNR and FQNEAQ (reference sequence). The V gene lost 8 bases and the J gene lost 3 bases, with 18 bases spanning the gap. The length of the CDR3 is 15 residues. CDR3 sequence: CASLRAGFGTDTQYF. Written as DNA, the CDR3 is TGTGCCAGCCTTCGGGCGGGTTTTGGGACAGATACGCAGTATTTT.

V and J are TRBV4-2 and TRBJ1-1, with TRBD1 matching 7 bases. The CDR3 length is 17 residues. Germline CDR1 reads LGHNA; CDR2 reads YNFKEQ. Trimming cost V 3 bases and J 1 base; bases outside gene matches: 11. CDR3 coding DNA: TGTGCCAGCAGCCACATCCTCGGACAGGACGAGAACACTGAAGCTTTCTTT. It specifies CASSHILGQDENTEAFF.

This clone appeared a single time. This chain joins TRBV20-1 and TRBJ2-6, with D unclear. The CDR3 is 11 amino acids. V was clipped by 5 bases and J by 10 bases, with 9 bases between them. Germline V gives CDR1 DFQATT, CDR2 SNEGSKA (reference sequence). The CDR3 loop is CSAAPGNVLTF. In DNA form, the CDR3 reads TGCAGTGCTGCCCCCGGGAACGTCCTGACTTTC.

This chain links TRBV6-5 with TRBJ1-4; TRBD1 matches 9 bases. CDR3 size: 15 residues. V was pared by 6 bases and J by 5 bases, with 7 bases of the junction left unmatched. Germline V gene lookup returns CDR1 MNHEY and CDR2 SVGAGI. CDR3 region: CASSYRGQGNEKLFF. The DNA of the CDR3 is TGTGCCAGCAGCTACCGGGGACAGGGAAATGAAAAACTGTTTTTT.

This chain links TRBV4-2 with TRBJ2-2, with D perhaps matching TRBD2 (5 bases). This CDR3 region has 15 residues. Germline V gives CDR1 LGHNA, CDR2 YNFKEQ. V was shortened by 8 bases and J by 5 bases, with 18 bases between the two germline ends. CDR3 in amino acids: CASVQDSLGTGELFF. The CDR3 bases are TGTGCCAGCGTCCAGGACTCCCTGGGAACCGGGGAGCTGTTTTTT.

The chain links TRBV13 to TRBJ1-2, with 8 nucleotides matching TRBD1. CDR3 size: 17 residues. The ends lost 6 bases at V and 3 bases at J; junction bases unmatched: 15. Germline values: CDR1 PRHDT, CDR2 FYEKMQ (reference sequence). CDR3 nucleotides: TGTGCCAGCAGAGGGGGCAGGGGGCAGTTAAATTACTATGGCTACACCTTC. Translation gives CASRGGRGQLNYYGYTF. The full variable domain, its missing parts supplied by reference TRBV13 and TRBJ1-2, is AAGVIQSPRHLIKEKRETATLKCYPIPRHDTVYWYQQGPGQDPQFLISFYEKMQSDKGSIPDRFSAQQFSDYHSELNMSSLELGDSALYFCASRGGRGQLNYYGYTFGSGTRLTVV.

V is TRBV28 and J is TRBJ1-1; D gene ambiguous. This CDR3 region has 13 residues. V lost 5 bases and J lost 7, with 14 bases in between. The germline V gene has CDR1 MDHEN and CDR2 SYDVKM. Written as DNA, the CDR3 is TGTGCCAGCAGTCCGGGGAGTGACCGTGAAGCTTTCTTT. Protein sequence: CASSPGSDREAFF.

The CDR3 loop is CASEHGAASSVEQYF. The CDR3 DNA sequence: TGCGCCAGCGAACATGGGGCAGCGTCGTCGGTCGAGCAGTACTTC. The genes are TRBV10-1 and TRBJ2-7, with D possibly TRBD1 on 5 matching bases. The V gene's germline CDR1 is WNHNN and CDR2 SYGVQD (reference sequence). V was clipped by 8 bases and J by 6 bases, with 23 bases between them. The length of the CDR3 is 15 residues.

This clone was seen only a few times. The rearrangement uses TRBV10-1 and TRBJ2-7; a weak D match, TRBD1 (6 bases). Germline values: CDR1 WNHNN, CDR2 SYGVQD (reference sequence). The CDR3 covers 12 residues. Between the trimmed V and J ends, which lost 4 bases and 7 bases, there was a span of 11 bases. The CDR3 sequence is CASSGDTREQYF. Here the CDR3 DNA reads TGCGCCAGCAGTGGGGACACTCGAGAGCAGTACTTC.

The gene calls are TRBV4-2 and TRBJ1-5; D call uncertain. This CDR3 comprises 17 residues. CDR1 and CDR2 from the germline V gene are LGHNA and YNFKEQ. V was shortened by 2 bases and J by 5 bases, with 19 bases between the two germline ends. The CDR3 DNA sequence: TGTGCCAGCAGCCAAACTTCTGGAAGGGAGAATTATCAGCCCCAGCATTTT. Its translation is CASSQTSGRENYQPQHF.

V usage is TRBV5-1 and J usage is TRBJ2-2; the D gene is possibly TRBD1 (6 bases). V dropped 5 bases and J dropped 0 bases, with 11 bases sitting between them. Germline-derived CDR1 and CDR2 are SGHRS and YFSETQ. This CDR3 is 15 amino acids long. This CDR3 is CASSYRDTNTGELFF. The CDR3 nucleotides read TGCGCCAGCAGTTACAGGGACACGAACACCGGGGAGCTGTTTTTT.

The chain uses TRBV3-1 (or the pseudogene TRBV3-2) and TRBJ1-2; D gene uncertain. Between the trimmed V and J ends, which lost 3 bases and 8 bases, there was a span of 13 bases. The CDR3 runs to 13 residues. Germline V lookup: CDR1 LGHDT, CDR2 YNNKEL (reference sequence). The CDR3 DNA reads TGTGCCAGCAGCCATCAGGATTCGCGCGGCTACACCTTC. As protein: CASSHQDSRGYTF.

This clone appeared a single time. The CDR3 DNA follows: TGTGCCAGTAGTATATGGTGGACTAGCGGGAGCCGCGCGAACACCGGGGAGCTGTTTTTT. It specifies CASSIWWTSGSRANTGELFF. The chain is built from TRBV19 and TRBJ2-2; 13 positions match TRBD2. Losses at the gene ends were 2 bases for V and 0 bases for J; bases not matched to a gene: 9. The germline V gene encodes CDR1 LNHDA and CDR2 SQIVND (reference sequence). The length of the CDR3 is 20 residues.

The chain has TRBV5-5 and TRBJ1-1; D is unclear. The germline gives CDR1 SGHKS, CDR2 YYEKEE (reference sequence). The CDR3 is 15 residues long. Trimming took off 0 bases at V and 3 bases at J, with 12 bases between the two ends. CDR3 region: CASSLDSVGYTEAFF. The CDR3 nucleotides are TGTGCCAGCAGCTTGGATTCCGTCGGGTACACTGAAGCTTTCTTT.

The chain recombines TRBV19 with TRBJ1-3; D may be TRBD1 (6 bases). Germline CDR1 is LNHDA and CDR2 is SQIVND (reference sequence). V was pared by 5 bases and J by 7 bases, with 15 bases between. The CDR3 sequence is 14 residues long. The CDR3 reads CASSPTGKVNTIYF. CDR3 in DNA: TGTGCCAGTAGTCCCACAGGGAAGGTCAACACCATATATTTT.

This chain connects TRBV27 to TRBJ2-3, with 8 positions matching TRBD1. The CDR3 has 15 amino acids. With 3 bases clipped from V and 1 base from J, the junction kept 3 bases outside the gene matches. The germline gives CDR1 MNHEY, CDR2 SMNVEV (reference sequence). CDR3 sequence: CASSLTGVGTDTQYF. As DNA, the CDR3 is TGTGCCAGCAGTTTGACAGGGGTGGGCACAGATACGCAGTATTTT.

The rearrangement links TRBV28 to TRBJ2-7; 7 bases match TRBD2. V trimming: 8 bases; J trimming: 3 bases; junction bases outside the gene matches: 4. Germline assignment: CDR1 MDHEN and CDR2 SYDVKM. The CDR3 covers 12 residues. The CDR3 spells CASDRGDYEQYF. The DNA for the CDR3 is TGTGCCAGCGACCGGGGGGACTACGAGCAGTACTTC.

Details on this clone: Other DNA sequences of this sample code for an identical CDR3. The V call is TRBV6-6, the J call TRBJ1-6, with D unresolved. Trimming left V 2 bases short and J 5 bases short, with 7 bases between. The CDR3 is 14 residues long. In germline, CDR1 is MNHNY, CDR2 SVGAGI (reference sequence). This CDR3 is CASSYPEDNSPLHF. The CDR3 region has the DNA TGTGCCAGCAGTTACCCAGAAGATAATTCACCCCTCCACTTT.

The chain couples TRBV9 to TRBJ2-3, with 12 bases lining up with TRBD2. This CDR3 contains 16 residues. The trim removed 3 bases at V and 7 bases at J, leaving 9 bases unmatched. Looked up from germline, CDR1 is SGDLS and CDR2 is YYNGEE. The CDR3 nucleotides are TGTGCCAGCAGCGGTTCGACTAGCGGGAGTATTAATACGCAGTATTTT. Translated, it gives CASSGSTSGSINTQYF.

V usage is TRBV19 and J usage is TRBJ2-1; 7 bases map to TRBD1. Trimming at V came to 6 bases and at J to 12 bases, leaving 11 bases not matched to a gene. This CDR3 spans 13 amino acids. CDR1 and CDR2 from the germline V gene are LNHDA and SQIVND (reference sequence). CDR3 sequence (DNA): TGTGCCAGTAGCAGAAACAGGGGAGAATGGCAGTTCTTC. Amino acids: CASSRNRGEWQFF.